This entry is about one TCR beta chain. Its specificity is unknown. This sample is part of a study of CD8+CD57+ T cells in acquired aplastic anemia. In the study overall: Mean DNA quantity obtained from sorted CD4+ and CD8+ cells was 2.5 to 4 ug. Study results and limitations: Twenty-nine sequences, all CD8+ CDR3, were shared between patients and controls.

TCR beta VDJ and CDR3 profiling used genomic DNA as template. One entry per CDR3 protein results from TCRdb running MiXCR on the reads. The sample carries around 180,000 distinct CDR3 sequences, 48% recorded once. With 6 bases removed from V and 8 bases from J, the gap between germline ends came to 11 bases. This CDR3 is 13 amino acids long. All patients picked for sequencing had shown, by flow cytometry, an expansion of CD8+CD57+ cells. Sequencing was performed on sorted CD4+, CD8+, or CD8+CD57+ T cells (not recorded which) from PBMCs. The chain employs TRBV12-3 or TRBV12-4 and TRBJ1-6; the D gene is possibly TRBD1 (5 bases). The origin of this receptor is a human donor with aplastic anemia. In DNA, the CDR3 is TGTGCCAGCAGAATTGCGGGGGATTCACCCCTCCACTTT. Its protein product is CASRIAGDSPLHF.